The present TCR beta chain was sequenced within a study of T cells in Graves' hyperthyroidism and ophthalmopathy. Germline assignment: CDR1 DFQATT and CDR2 SNEGSKA (reference sequence). The CDR3 spans 18 residues. V trimming: 1 base; J trimming: 0 bases; junction bases outside the gene matches: 8. Template material for amplifying TCR beta CDR3 regions consisted of RNA transcripts. First-round RT-PCR with HTBI primers amplified the TCR CDR3 region. MiXCR, run by TCRdb on the multiplex PCR reads, gives a single entry per CDR3 protein. The sample carries approximately 600,000 distinct CDR3 sequences, about 14% recorded once.

This receptor was taken from a woman under 30 with Graves' ophthalmopathy. The chain combines TRBV20-1 with TRBJ1-4; TRBD1 agrees at 10 bases. The sequencing input was blood. The CDR3 DNA sequence: TGCAGTGCTAGAGTTCGACAGGGGGCCCGTCCAACTAATGAAAAACTGTTTTTT. Protein product: CSARVRQGARPTNEKLFF.